This record covers a single T cell receptor beta chain. This record comes from a study of cytomegalovirus exposure and HLA in healthy donors. Primers included in the PCR were 60 Vbeta and 13 Jbeta primers. Profiled with immunoSEQ multiplex PCR; TCRdb holds only in-frame clones, not every one. This table has 270,000 or so clones, 85% to 95% appearing once. This clonotype was obtained from a girl aged 2-10 years in good health and CMV-seronegative. Sequencing input: PBMCs.

CDR3 in DNA: TGTGCCAGCAGTCCACTCGACAATGAGCAGTTCTTC. Translation gives CASSPLDNEQFF. The chain carries TRBV27 and TRBJ2-1; the D is unclear. Germline CDR1 and CDR2: MNHEY and SMNVEV (reference sequence). Trimming shortened V by 5 bases and J by 5 bases, and 7 bases separated the two germline ends. There are 12 residues in the CDR3.